This T cell receptor beta chain came from a study of shared clonotypes between healthy human individuals. There are 16 residues in the CDR3. Germline V CDR1 and CDR2: MGHRA, YSYEKL. Trimming at V came to 2 bases and at J to 8 bases, leaving 6 bases not matched to a gene. The data were produced by immunoSEQ multiplex PCR, yet TCRdb's version contains in-frame clones alone and is incomplete. The sample contains under 550,000 clones, 95% to 97% of which appear only once. Sequencing used naive CD4+ T cells sorted from blood. The subset denotes: CD45RA+ positively selected. The chain links TRBV4-1 to TRBJ2-1; 13 nucleotides match TRBD2. The origin of this receptor is a woman aged 25-40 years in good health. The CDR3, as DNA: TGCGCCAGCAGCCAACCAACTAGCGGGAGGGCCCATGAGCAGTTCTTC. Residues: CASSQPTSGRAHEQFF.